These T cell receptor beta chains were read from a single sample in a study of regulatory and conventional T cells in RAG deficiency. Measured with immunoSEQ multiplex PCR; TCRdb has only the in-frame clones, and not every one. The sample records approximately 48,000 clones, 70% to 90% being singletons. These sequences were also reported in another study, on regulatory T cells.

Sequenced material: CD4+ effector T cells sorted from blood. Receptors were obtained from a human donor in good health. The CDR3 runs from the conserved cysteine through the conserved F or W. Fields, in order: CDR3 DNA, CDR3 protein, clone size, J gene, D gene, V gene. D genes are given only for firm matches. Only part of the rows carry a size: once, few, many, or a class if the clone is expanded.

DNA: TGTGCCAGCAGTGAATTGGGGGCTAACTACGAGCAGTACTTC
CDR3: CASSELGANYEQYF
size: NA
J: TRBJ2-7
D: NA
V: TRBV25-1

DNA: TGTGCCAGCAGTCAAACACTAGCGGCCGGGGAGCTGTTTTTT
CDR3: CASSQTLAAGELFF
size: NA
J: TRBJ2-2
D: TRBD2
V: TRBV7-9

DNA: TGTGCCAGCAGCTTGGAGACTAGCGGCCAAGAGACCCAGTACTTC
CDR3: CASSLETSGQETQYF
size: NA
J: TRBJ2-5
D: TRBD2
V: TRBV5-5

DNA: TGTGCCAGCAGCCCTCAAGACCTCTCTGGAAACACCATATATTTT
CDR3: CASSPQDLSGNTIYF
size: NA
J: TRBJ1-3
D: NA
V: TRBV5-6

DNA: TGCGCCAGCAGTGAAGGGGACAGGGGCCGGGGGACTGAAGCTTTCTTT
CDR3: CASSEGDRGRGTEAFF
size: NA
J: TRBJ1-1
D: TRBD1
V: TRBV10-2

DNA: TGTGCCAGCAGGGGACAGACCAGGCAAGAGACCCAGTACTTC
CDR3: CASRGQTRQETQYF
size: NA
J: TRBJ2-5
D: TRBD1
V: TRBV2

DNA: TGTGCCAGCAGTTTAGGGTATGACTATGGCTACACCTTC
CDR3: CASSLGYDYGYTF
size: NA
J: TRBJ1-2
D: NA
V: TRBV28

DNA: TGTGCCAGCAGGGGGACGGTTCTAGCCAAAAACATTCAGTACTTC
CDR3: CASRGTVLAKNIQYF
size: NA
J: TRBJ2-4
D: NA
V: TRBV2

DNA: TGTGCCAGCAGCGGCTATGAGGGCCTGGGCACTGAAGCTTTCTTT
CDR3: CASSGYEGLGTEAFF
size: NA
J: TRBJ1-1
D: NA
V: TRBV9

DNA: TGTGCCAGCAGCTTAGGGGGGCGGGAGACCCAGTACTTC
CDR3: CASSLGGRETQYF
size: NA
J: TRBJ2-5
D: NA
V: TRBV11-2

DNA: TGCGCCAGCAGCCCAGGTACTCTAGCGGTCACAGATACGCAGTATTTT
CDR3: CASSPGTLAVTDTQYF
size: NA
J: TRBJ2-3
D: TRBD2
V: TRBV5-1

DNA: TGTGCCAGCAGCTTGGGCCAGGGCCGTCTCTGGGCCAACGTCCTGACTTTC
CDR3: CASSLGQGRLWANVLTF
size: once
J: TRBJ2-6
D: NA
V: TRBV5-6

DNA: TGTGCCAGCAGCTTTTTGGTGGGCAGCACAGATACACAGTATTTT
CDR3: CASSFLVGSTDTQYF
size: NA
J: TRBJ2-3
D: NA
V: TRBV11-3

DNA: TGTGCCAGCAGCTTAGTAAGGCCGGAGAACACCGGGGAGCTGTTTTTT
CDR3: CASSLVRPENTGELFF
size: NA
J: TRBJ2-2
D: NA
V: TRBV7-9

DNA: TGTGCCAGCAGCTTACAGGGGATGAACACTGAAGCTTTCTTT
CDR3: CASSLQGMNTEAFF
size: NA
J: TRBJ1-1
D: TRBD1
V: TRBV5-4

DNA: TGTGCCAGCAGTTTAGTTGGACCTTCGGGGGCTTTCTTT
CDR3: CASSLVGPSGAFF
size: NA
J: TRBJ1-1
D: NA
V: TRBV28

DNA: TGTGCCAGCTCACCACCATCTAGCGGGGGGAACTACAATGAGCAGTTCTTC
CDR3: CASSPPSSGGNYNEQFF
size: NA
J: TRBJ2-1
D: TRBD2
V: TRBV18

DNA: TGTGCCAGCAGACGCACATCGCGGGAGCTGTTTTTT
CDR3: CASRRTSRELFF
size: NA
J: TRBJ2-2
D: NA
V: TRBV6-6

DNA: TGTGCCAGCAGCTTCCCCGGGAGTAGCTACGAGCAGTACTTC
CDR3: CASSFPGSSYEQYF
size: NA
J: TRBJ2-7
D: NA
V: TRBV5-4

DNA: TGTGCCAGTAGTATGTGGATGACCGGGGAGCTGTTTTTT
CDR3: CASSMWMTGELFF
size: NA
J: TRBJ2-2
D: NA
V: TRBV19

DNA: TGTGCCAGTAGAACGCGACAGGGTCCTGGGGAAAAACTGTTTTTT
CDR3: CASRTRQGPGEKLFF
size: NA
J: TRBJ1-4
D: TRBD1
V: TRBV19

DNA: TGTGCCAGTAGTATCGGGGACAGGGGGAGCTATGGCTACACCTTC
CDR3: CASSIGDRGSYGYTF
size: NA
J: TRBJ1-2
D: TRBD1
V: TRBV19

DNA: TGCGCCAGCAGCCAGAGCCTAGCGGGCCTCCACAATGAGCAGTTCTTC
CDR3: CASSQSLAGLHNEQFF
size: NA
J: TRBJ2-1
D: TRBD2
V: TRBV4-1

DNA: TGTGCCAGCAGCCAAGATGGTGGGTCAGCCTACAATGAGCAGTTCTTC
CDR3: CASSQDGGSAYNEQFF
size: NA
J: TRBJ2-1
D: NA
V: TRBV14

DNA: TGTGCCAGCGGAGGGAGCTCCTACGAGCAGTACTTC
CDR3: CASGGSSYEQYF
size: NA
J: TRBJ2-7
D: NA
V: TRBV9

DNA: TGTGCCAGCAGTTCGACACCTAGCTCCTACAATGAGCAGTTCTTC
CDR3: CASSSTPSSYNEQFF
size: NA
J: TRBJ2-1
D: NA
V: TRBV6-5

DNA: TGTGCCAGCAGTTACGGACAGGGAGGGACGCACAACACTGCCTTC
CDR3: CASSYGQGGTHNTAF
size: NA
J: TRBJ1-2
D: TRBD1
V: TRBV6-5

DNA: TGTGCCAGCAGCCAAGATACGGGACTAGTCGGCTCCTACAATGAGCAGTTCTTC
CDR3: CASSQDTGLVGSYNEQFF
size: once
J: TRBJ2-1
D: TRBD2
V: TRBV14

DNA: TGTGCCAGTAGTAACACCGGGACAGGGTCTCTTTATAGCAATCAGCCCCAGCATTTT
CDR3: CASSNTGTGSLYSNQPQHF
size: NA
J: TRBJ1-5
D: TRBD1
V: TRBV19

DNA: TGTGCCGTCAAGGCTAGCGTAACCTACGAGCAGTACTTC
CDR3: CAVKASVTYEQYF
size: NA
J: TRBJ2-7
D: NA
V: TRBV2

DNA: TGCAGTGCCACTGTCGGGAGTTACGAGCAGTACTTC
CDR3: CSATVGSYEQYF
size: NA
J: TRBJ2-7
D: NA
V: TRBV29-1

DNA: TGTGCCAGTAGTCCAAGGACAGTCCAGACCTACGAGCAGTACTTC
CDR3: CASSPRTVQTYEQYF
size: once
J: TRBJ2-7
D: NA
V: TRBV19

DNA: TGTGCCAGCACTCTCCGGGACAGGGGGCGTGAGCAGTACTTC
CDR3: CASTLRDRGREQYF
size: NA
J: TRBJ2-7
D: TRBD1
V: TRBV28

DNA: TGTGCCAGTAATACGGGTAAAGGTACGCAGTATTTT
CDR3: CASNTGKGTQYF
size: NA
J: TRBJ2-3
D: NA
V: TRBV19

DNA: TGCGCCAGCAGCTTGACAGAAGAGACCCAGTACTTC
CDR3: CASSLTEETQYF
size: NA
J: TRBJ2-5
D: NA
V: TRBV5-1

DNA: TGTGCCAGCAGCTTAGGAGGACAGGGGTTAGAAGCTTTCTTT
CDR3: CASSLGGQGLEAFF
size: NA
J: TRBJ1-1
D: TRBD1
V: TRBV11-2

DNA: TGTGCCAGCAGTTACGAGCAGGACATTCAGTACTTC
CDR3: CASSYEQDIQYF
size: NA
J: TRBJ2-4
D: NA
V: TRBV6-6

DNA: TGTGCCAGCAGCTTCGGACGGCTCAATAATTCACCCCTCCACTTT
CDR3: CASSFGRLNNSPLHF
size: NA
J: TRBJ1-6
D: NA
V: TRBV5-6

DNA: TGTGCCAGTAGTACAGGATTAGTCTTTCCGGTCGCTTTCTTT
CDR3: CASSTGLVFPVAFF
size: NA
J: TRBJ1-1
D: NA
V: TRBV19

DNA: TGCAGTGCTAGAGCATACGAGCAGTACTTC
CDR3: CSARAYEQYF
size: NA
J: TRBJ2-7
D: NA
V: TRBV20-1

DNA: TGTGCCAGCAGCTTGGGGGGGTTAGCCAAAAACATTCAGTACTTC
CDR3: CASSLGGLAKNIQYF
size: NA
J: TRBJ2-4
D: NA
V: TRBV5-4

DNA: TGTGCCAGCAGTGCCCCTTCAAGGTATGGCTACACCTTC
CDR3: CASSAPSRYGYTF
size: NA
J: TRBJ1-2
D: NA
V: TRBV6-1

DNA: TGCGCCAGCAAGCTCGGCGACAGTATGAACACTGAAGCTTTCTTT
CDR3: CASKLGDSMNTEAFF
size: NA
J: TRBJ1-1
D: NA
V: TRBV5-1

DNA: TGTGCCAGTAGTATCTTCGGGTCAGGGGGCGAAGCTTTCTTT
CDR3: CASSIFGSGGEAFF
size: NA
J: TRBJ1-1
D: TRBD1
V: TRBV19

DNA: TGTGCCAGCTCATATGACAGCCTAACCGCCAATGAGCAGTTCTTC
CDR3: CASSYDSLTANEQFF
size: NA
J: TRBJ2-1
D: NA
V: TRBV18

DNA: TGTGCCAGCAGCAGCACTGGGCTGTTGGGGGAGCAGTACTTC
CDR3: CASSSTGLLGEQYF
size: NA
J: TRBJ2-7
D: NA
V: TRBV5-4

DNA: TGTGCCAGCAGCTTAAATCAGGGGAACACTGAAGCTTTCTTT
CDR3: CASSLNQGNTEAFF
size: NA
J: TRBJ1-1
D: NA
V: TRBV11-1

DNA: TGTGCCAGCAGCCTCGACAGGATAAATGAAAAACTGTTTTTT
CDR3: CASSLDRINEKLFF
size: NA
J: TRBJ1-4
D: NA
V: TRBV7-3

DNA: TGTGCCAGCAGCAAAATGGGACAGGGCACCACTGAAGCTTTCTTT
CDR3: CASSKMGQGTTEAFF
size: once
J: TRBJ1-1
D: TRBD1
V: TRBV11-2

DNA: TGTGCCAGCAGTTACTCAGGGGCCAATTCACCCCTCCACTTT
CDR3: CASSYSGANSPLHF
size: NA
J: TRBJ1-6
D: NA
V: TRBV6-5

DNA: TGTGCCAGCAGCCCGGACAGGGTTGGCGAGCAGTACTTC
CDR3: CASSPDRVGEQYF
size: NA
J: TRBJ2-7
D: TRBD1
V: TRBV5-4

DNA: TGTGCCAGCAGCCCGCGGACAGGGGGCTACGAGCAGTACTTC
CDR3: CASSPRTGGYEQYF
size: NA
J: TRBJ2-7
D: TRBD1
V: TRBV5-8

DNA: TGTGCCAGCAGGGGATCCTATAATTCACCCCTCCACTTT
CDR3: CASRGSYNSPLHF
size: NA
J: TRBJ1-6
D: NA
V: TRBV6-1

DNA: TGTGCCAGCAGCTCCACTAGGGCAGATACGCAGTATTTT
CDR3: CASSSTRADTQYF
size: NA
J: TRBJ2-3
D: NA
V: TRBV11-3

DNA: TGTGCCAGTAGTATAGCTGGAAACACCATATATTTT
CDR3: CASSIAGNTIYF
size: few
J: TRBJ1-3
D: NA
V: TRBV19

DNA: TGCGCCAGCAGCTTGGGGCCGGCCGGGACAGGGCGGTACGAGCAGTACTTC
CDR3: CASSLGPAGTGRYEQYF
size: NA
J: TRBJ2-7
D: TRBD1
V: TRBV5-1

DNA: TGCGCCAGCAGCGCGGGACAGGGGGCCTCCAATGAGCAGTTCTTC
CDR3: CASSAGQGASNEQFF
size: few
J: TRBJ2-1
D: TRBD1
V: TRBV5-1

DNA: TGTGCCAGCAGAGACAAGACAGGGTTTGATGAAAAACTGTTTTTT
CDR3: CASRDKTGFDEKLFF
size: NA
J: TRBJ1-4
D: TRBD1
V: TRBV28

DNA: TGTGCCAGCAGCTTCCGCGGCCAGCCCCAGCATTTT
CDR3: CASSFRGQPQHF
size: NA
J: TRBJ1-5
D: NA
V: TRBV7-2